Reported below is one T cell receptor beta chain. Antigen specificity is unknown. The record originates from a study of cytomegalovirus exposure and HLA in healthy donors. Study-level findings and limits: In the analysis, some V segments, TRBV6-2 and TRBV6-3 included, were excluded as indistinguishable. Within a later analysis, the majority of CMV-associated TCR beta chains appeared HLA-restricted. In a later analysis, HLA-associated beta chains showed higher expansion and lower generation probabilities than comparable chains.

The V gene's germline CDR1 is SGDLS and CDR2 YYNGEE. Germline trimming cut 7 bases from V and 4 bases from J; bases unmatched to any gene: 7. The CDR3 runs to 14 residues. Primers: 60 Vbeta forward and 13 Jbeta reverse. Assay: immunoSEQ multiplex PCR; the TCRdb copy retains only in-frame clones and omits some. This table has about 90,000 clones, 75% to 90% appearing once. This clonotype was obtained from a man younger than 30 in good health and CMV-seronegative. Sequencing used PBMCs. This rearrangement joins TRBV9 to TRBJ2-3, with TRBD2 identical over 9 bases. The CDR3 DNA is TGTGCCAGCGGCGGGAGGGCCTCGGCAGATACGCAGTATTTT. It yields the protein CASGGRASADTQYF.